The next 15 T cell receptor beta chains were all read from a single sample in a study of blood T cell repertoires in COVID-19. Using immunoSEQ multiplex PCR, the repertoire was profiled, and TCRdb retains in-frame clones only, with some absent. Of 150,000 to 200,000 clones detected, around nine tenths appear once; the ten largest clones hold about 4.4%. Sequenced sample: peripheral blood. The receptors stem from a human donor in a cohort sampled during active COVID-19.

The V call is TRBV6-5, the J call TRBJ2-2; D uncertain. V lost 6 bases to trimming and J lost 2 bases, with 4 bases between them. The CDR3 consists of 12 residues. Germline V gene data show CDR1 as MNHEY and CDR2 as SVGAGI. In nucleotides, the CDR3 is TGTGCCAGCAGAATAAACACCGGGGAGCTGTTTTTT. Translating gives CASRINTGELFF.

J is TRBJ1-6 and V is TRBV27, with 7 nucleotides matching TRBD1. Looked up from germline, CDR1 is MNHEY and CDR2 is SMNVEV (reference sequence). The CDR3 extends over 19 amino acids. Germline trimming cut 5 bases from V and 4 bases from J; bases unmatched to any gene: 17. CDR3 DNA sequence: TGTGCCAGCAGTACCCACAGGGGCTCAACCCCAGGATATAATTCACCCCTCCACTTT. Its translation is CASSTHRGSTPGYNSPLHF.

The chain uses TRBV7-8 and TRBJ2-1; maybe TRBD2 (7 bases). Germline V gene data show CDR1 as SGHVS and CDR2 as FQNEAQ. The V end lost 5 bases, the J end lost 3 bases, and 11 bases lay between the germline ends. The CDR3 loop spans 14 amino acids. The CDR3 DNA sequence: TGTGCCAGCAGCCCGGGGGGCCGCTACAATGAGCAGTTCTTC. This sequence encodes CASSPGGRYNEQFF.

The chain is built from TRBV9 and TRBJ2-1, with 7 bases matching TRBD2. Germline values: CDR1 SGDLS, CDR2 YYNGEE. J lost 3 bases, V lost 0 bases, and 9 bases had no gene match. The CDR3 is 17 amino acids. CDR3 nucleotides: TGTGCCAGCAGCGTAGCTGACCCAGCGGGGATCTACAATGAGCAGTTCTTC. Amino acids: CASSVADPAGIYNEQFF.

Only a few counts were recorded for this clone. The J gene is TRBJ2-7, the V gene TRBV4-1, with TRBD1 as a possible D gene (6 bases). V shed 0 bases and J shed 3 bases, with 9 bases lying between them. This CDR3 has 14 amino acids. Germline V gene sequence: CDR1 MGHRA, CDR2 YSYEKL. The CDR3 bases are TGCGCCAGCAGCCAAGACCGGACAGACTACGAGCAGTACTTC. Its translation: CASSQDRTDYEQYF.

The gene calls are TRBV28 and TRBJ2-7, with 7 bases that match TRBD1. V lost 5 bases and J lost 3; bases outside the gene matches: 10. The CDR3 runs 15 residues. Looked up from germline, CDR1 is MDHEN and CDR2 is SYDVKM. The CDR3 region is CASSPSPGTDYEQYF. In nucleotides, the CDR3 is TGTGCCAGCAGTCCATCCCCCGGGACAGACTACGAGCAGTACTTC.

The genes are TRBV11-2 and TRBJ1-1; possibly TRBD1 for D (6 bases). The CDR3 covers 14 residues. Germline V gene data show CDR1 as SGHAT and CDR2 as FQNNGV. The V and J ends lost 2 bases and 1 base respectively, with 8 bases between them. This CDR3 is CASSLQGTNTEAFF. In DNA form, the CDR3 reads TGTGCCAGCAGCTTACAGGGGACGAACACTGAAGCTTTCTTT.

The gene calls are TRBV2 and TRBJ2-1; 9 bases are shared with TRBD2. The CDR3 is made up of 16 amino acids. Germline CDR1 reads SNHLY; CDR2 reads FYNNEI. V lost 2 bases to trimming and J lost 8 bases; unmatched junction nucleotides: 10. The CDR3 loop reads CASSEPGTSPFYEQFF. The CDR3 region has the DNA TGTGCCAGCAGTGAACCCGGGACTAGCCCTTTCTATGAGCAGTTCTTC.

The chain links TRBV13 to TRBJ1-1; 12 bases align to TRBD1. The CDR3 has 14 residues. The ends lost 9 bases at V and 5 bases at J; junction bases unmatched: 7. Germline-derived CDR1 and CDR2 are PRHDT and FYEKMQ (reference sequence). The CDR3 DNA follows: TGTGCCAGTGGGACAGGGGGCGTCGGGACTGAAGCTTTCTTT. Residues: CASGTGGVGTEAFF.

This clone was counted a few times. This chain joins TRBV28 and TRBJ2-7; 7 positions match TRBD1. The germline V gene encodes CDR1 MDHEN and CDR2 SYDVKM. This CDR3 region has 14 residues. Trimming took 10 bases from V and 3 from J; bases not matched to a gene: 12. The CDR3 reads CATHPTGVSYEQYF. The CDR3 DNA follows: TGTGCCACGCATCCAACAGGGGTAAGCTACGAGCAGTACTTC.

There are a few counts of this clone. CDR3 sequence reads: CASSPRDSNYNSPLHF. CDR3 DNA sequence: TGTGCCAGCAGCCCCCGGGACAGCAACTATAATTCACCCCTCCACTTT. The chain combines TRBV9 with TRBJ1-6, with 7 bases that match TRBD1. Germline V gene data show CDR1 as SGDLS and CDR2 as YYNGEE. Trimming at V came to 4 bases and at J to 3 bases, leaving 7 bases not matched to a gene. This CDR3 has 16 amino acids.

The chain employs TRBV7-2 and TRBJ2-3; weak D call: TRBD1 (7 bases). CDR1 SGHTA and CDR2 FQGNSA come from the germline V gene. CDR3 size: 16 residues. V lost 5 bases, J lost 2 bases, and 17 bases lay in between. The CDR3 DNA follows: TGTGCCAGCAGCCGCCAGGGGGGAAGCCCCACAGATACGCAGTATTTT. This translates into CASSRQGGSPTDTQYF.

The rearrangement joins TRBV6-6 to TRBJ2-1, with 13 bases that match TRBD2. Germline loops: CDR1 MNHNY, CDR2 SVGAGI (reference sequence). With V trimmed by 5 bases and J by 7 bases, 5 bases remained unmatched. The CDR3 extends over 15 amino acids. The CDR3 reads CASSGGLAGVNEQFF. CDR3 DNA: TGTGCCAGCAGTGGCGGACTAGCGGGAGTGAATGAGCAGTTCTTC.

CDR3 sequence (DNA): TGTGCCAGCAGTTACGGTCTTAGACTACACTACAATGAGCAGTTCTTC. This sequence encodes CASSYGLRLHYNEQFF. The chain recombines TRBV6-2 or TRBV6-3 with TRBJ2-1, with D maybe TRBD2 (5 bases). CDR1 MNHEY and CDR2 SVGEGT come from the germline V gene. The length of the CDR3 is 16 residues. V was clipped by 2 bases and J by 3 bases, with 14 bases between them.

V usage is TRBV18 and J usage is TRBJ2-7, with TRBD2 matching 11 bases. V lost 4 bases to trimming and J lost 5 bases; unmatched junction nucleotides: 7. CDR3 size: 15 residues. Looked up from germline, CDR1 is KGHSH and CDR2 is LQKENI. CDR3 in DNA: TGTGCCAGCTCACAAGCAACTAGCGGGAGCCACGAGCAGTACTTC. This codes for CASSQATSGSHEQYF. Variable domain in full (rest from reference TRBV18 and TRBJ2-7): NAGVMQNPRHLVRRRGQEARLRCSPMKGHSHVYWYRQLPEEGLKFMVYLQKENIIDESGMPKERFSAEFPKEGPSILRIQQVVRGDSAAYFCASSQATSGSHEQYFGPGTRLTVT.